Listed below are T cell receptor beta chains from one sample, sequenced in a study of regulatory T cells in long-lasting Graves disease. TCRdb ran MiXCR on the multiplex PCR reads and lists one entry per CDR3 protein. The sample yields 700,000 or so distinct CDR3 sequences, 25% to 30% seen once. Sequenced here: peripheral blood mononuclear cells (PBMCs), sampled when the disease was refractory, from a patient treated with antithyroid drugs. These receptors all stem from a female donor with Graves disease. Both conserved end residues are part of each CDR3. Fields, in order: D gene, V gene, clone size, J gene, CDR3 DNA, CDR3 protein. A D gene is named only where the DNA matches it firmly. Rows give clone size only sometimes, using once, few, many, or a class for an expanded clone.

>-|TRBV5-4|-|TRBJ2-7
TGTGCCAGCAGCGGCCCTAGTTCCTCCTACGAGCAGTACTTC
CASSGPSSSYEQYF
>TRBD2|TRBV7-3|-|TRBJ2-7
TGTGCCAGCACGCCGGGGCCAGAGGAGCGGGAGGGGTCCTACGAGCAGTACTTC
CASTPGPEEREGSYEQYF
>-|TRBV19|few|TRBJ1-2
TGTGCCAGTGAAAATAGAGGTCTCGGCTACACCTTC
CASENRGLGYTF
>-|TRBV2|many|TRBJ1-4
TGTGCCAGCAGTCGCCGGGTCGCTTCTAATGAAAAACTGTTTTTT
CASSRRVASNEKLFF
>TRBD1|TRBV20-1|-|TRBJ1-5
TGCAGTGCTAGAGAAGACAGGGGGATTCAGCCCCAGCATTTT
CSAREDRGIQPQHF
>-|TRBV19|-|TRBJ1-1
TGTGCCAGTAGTACGTCATATGCGAACACTGAAGCTTTCTTT
CASSTSYANTEAFF
>TRBD2|TRBV12-3/TRBV12-4|-|TRBJ2-6
TGTGCCAGCAGTTTGACTAGCGGATCTGGGGCCAACGTCCTGACTTTC
CASSLTSGSGANVLTF
>TRBD2|TRBV15|-|TRBJ2-7
TGTGCCACCAGCAGACCTGGGACTAGCGGGAGCTACGAGCAGTACTTC
CATSRPGTSGSYEQYF
>-|TRBV11-1|many|TRBJ1-1
TGTGCCACAGAAGCGCGTCAGGGGTTGAACACTGAAGCTTTCTTT
CATEARQGLNTEAFF
>-|TRBV28|many|TRBJ2-7
TGTGCCAGCAGTTTAACAGGGAGTAGTACCCACGAGCAGTACTTC
CASSLTGSSTHEQYF
>-|TRBV11-2|few|TRBJ1-5
TGTGCCAGCAGCGCATACGTCGGGGCAGGGCAGCCCCAGCATTTT
CASSAYVGAGQPQHF
>-|TRBV28|many|TRBJ1-1
TGTGCCAGCAGTCGGGACACCATGAACACTGAAGCTTTCTTT
CASSRDTMNTEAFF
>-|TRBV28|-|TRBJ1-6
TGTGCCAGCATCTTGGGGTGGACAAGTAATTCACCCCTCCACTTT
CASILGWTSNSPLHF
>TRBD1|TRBV5-1|-|TRBJ2-7
TGCGCCAGCAGCCCCGCTCAGGGACAGGCGACCTACGAGCAGTACTTC
CASSPAQGQATYEQYF
>-|TRBV15|-|TRBJ1-5
TGTGCCACCAGCAGGACCAGGGGTATCGTTTTCAATCAGCCCCAGCATTTT
CATSRTRGIVFNQPQHF
>-|TRBV20-1|-|TRBJ2-2
TGCAGTGCGGCGGGATGGAGCACCGGGGAGCTGTTTTTT
CSAAGWSTGELFF
>-|TRBV19|-|TRBJ1-5
TGTGCCAGTAGTAAAAGGACAGCTAATCAGCCCCAGCATTTT
CASSKRTANQPQHF
>-|TRBV6-2/TRBV6-3|-|TRBJ1-1
TGTGCCAGCAGCCAAGGGGGGGCGAGTACTGAAGCTTCCTTT
CASSQGGASTEASF
>-|TRBV19|-|TRBJ1-5
TGTGCCAGTAGTATAGATCCGCCGGGTCGTCAGCCCCAGCATTTT
CASSIDPPGRQPQHF
>TRBD1|TRBV29-1|-|TRBJ1-2
TGCAGCGCTGGGGGCACAGGGGACCGGTATAACTATGGCTACACCTTC
CSAGGTGDRYNYGYTF
>-|TRBV7-9|-|TRBJ2-1
TGTGCCAGCAGCTTAGCCCCGGGGGGCCATGAGCAGTTCTTC
CASSLAPGGHEQFF
>TRBD1|TRBV5-1|-|TRBJ1-1
TGCGCCAGCAGCTTGGCCTCAGGGGGGACTGAAGCTTTCTTT
CASSLASGGTEAFF
>-|TRBV15|-|TRBJ2-2
TGTGCCACCAGCAGAGATAGAACCGGGGAGCTGTTTTTT
CATSRDRTGELFF
>TRBD1|TRBV5-4|-|TRBJ1-1
TGTGCCAGCAGCTTGGGCCTGGACAGGGGGGGCACTGAAGCTTTCTTT
CASSLGLDRGGTEAFF
>-|TRBV2|many|TRBJ2-2
TGTGCCAGCAGTGTAGCAGGGAGGAACACCGGGGAGCTGTTTTTT
CASSVAGRNTGELFF
>-|TRBV6-2/TRBV6-3|few|TRBJ1-4
TGTGCCAGCAAACAACGGACAGATGCAACTAATGAAAAACTGTTTTTT
CASKQRTDATNEKLFF
>TRBD2|TRBV19|few|TRBJ2-2
TGTGCCAGTAGTATTGTTCGACTAGCGGGAGGGACCGGGGAGCTGTTTTTT
CASSIVRLAGGTGELFF
>-|TRBV3-1|-|TRBJ1-4
TGTGCCAGCAGCCAAGCGCCCTCAGGGAGGTGGGGTGAAAAACTGTTTTTT
CASSQAPSGRWGEKLFF
>TRBD1|TRBV11-2|-|TRBJ1-6
TGTGCCAGCAGCTTAAACCCCGGGACAGGGGGGCACTTT
CASSLNPGTGGHF
>TRBD1|TRBV19|-|TRBJ1-1
TGTGCCAGTAGTATCCAAGGACAGGGGCCCACTGAAGCTTTCTTT
CASSIQGQGPTEAFF
>TRBD2|TRBV12-5|few|TRBJ2-5
TGTGCTAGTGGTAACGTAGCGGGAGGGCAGGAGACCCAGTACTTC
CASGNVAGGQETQYF
>-|TRBV6-1|many|TRBJ1-5
TGTGCCAGCAGTGAACTCCGGGGGCATCAGCCCCAGCATTTT
CASSELRGHQPQHF
>-|TRBV24-1|few|TRBJ2-2
TGTGCCACCAGTGACCCAAGCCGGGGAGGTGGGGACTCGCTCACCGGGGAGCTGTTTTTT
CATSDPSRGGGDSLTGELFF
>-|TRBV28|few|TRBJ1-6
TGTGCCAGCACCCCCCCGGGGTATAATTCACCCCTCCACTTT
CASTPPGYNSPLHF
>TRBD1|TRBV29-1|few|TRBJ1-1
TGCAGCGTTCGTTCGGACAGGGAGGTTAGGACTTTCTTT
CSVRSDREVRTFF
>-|TRBV6-5|many|TRBJ1-5
TGTGCCAGCAGTTACTTGAGGGAGCGCAATCAGCCCCAGCATTTT
CASSYLRERNQPQHF
>TRBD2|TRBV20-1|-|TRBJ2-7
TGCAGTGCACCGAATCTAGCGGGAGGGTACGAGCAGTACTTC
CSAPNLAGGYEQYF
>-|TRBV15|-|TRBJ1-5
TGTGCCACCAGCAGAGACAGGGAGGGAAATCAGCCCCAGCATTTT
CATSRDREGNQPQHF
>TRBD1|TRBV5-5|few|TRBJ1-4
TGTGCCAGCAGCCGATGGACAGGGGGGTTTGAAAAACTGTTTTTT
CASSRWTGGFEKLFF
>-|TRBV11-2|-|TRBJ2-2
TGTGCCAGCAGCTTAGGACGGAGGAACACCGGGGAGCTGTTTTTT
CASSLGRRNTGELFF
>-|TRBV20-1|few|TRBJ2-7
TGCAGTGCGAGGTCTCAATCCTCCTACGAGCAGTACTTC
CSARSQSSYEQYF
>TRBD1|TRBV6-2/TRBV6-3|-|TRBJ2-5
TGTGCCAGCAGTGAGCAGGGGGCACTGGAGACCCAGTACTTC
CASSEQGALETQYF
>-|TRBV9|-|TRBJ1-3
TGTGCCAGCAGCCGGGGGGAATCTGGAAACACCATATATTTT
CASSRGESGNTIYF
>-|TRBV30|-|TRBJ2-5
TGTGCCTGGAGTGCGTTGGTGTCGGAGACCCAGTACTTC
CAWSALVSETQYF
>-|TRBV10-1|few|TRBJ1-1
TGCGCCAGCAGTGGAGGGGGGACAGCTTTCTTT
CASSGGGTAFF
>TRBD2|TRBV7-3|-|TRBJ2-3
TGTGCCAGCCGTAGCGGGGGAGGCACAGATACGCAGTATTTT
CASRSGGGTDTQYF
>-|TRBV4-2|-|TRBJ2-5
TGTGCCAGCAGCCAAGCCGAGGGTCTTGAGACCCAGTACTTC
CASSQAEGLETQYF
>-|TRBV28|many|TRBJ1-2
TGTGCCAGCAGGCCACAGGCTACATATGGCTACACCTTC
CASRPQATYGYTF
>-|TRBV3-1|few|TRBJ1-5
TGTGCCAGCAGCCTCCAGGGACATCGGCCCCAGCATTTT
CASSLQGHRPQHF
>TRBD1|TRBV12-3/TRBV12-4|-|TRBJ2-5
TGTGCCAGCAGAGCCCGGGACAGGGGCTTTGGCGGGGAGACCCAGTACTTC
CASRARDRGFGGETQYF
>-|TRBV28|many|TRBJ1-1
TGTGCCAGCAGTTTATTTAAAATGCCGGGTTGGAACACTGAAGCTTTCTTT
CASSLFKMPGWNTEAFF
>TRBD1|TRBV12-3/TRBV12-4|-|TRBJ1-2
TGTGCCAGCAGTCGACAACAGGGGGGAGGCTATGGCTACACCTTC
CASSRQQGGGYGYTF
>-|TRBV28|few|TRBJ1-1
TGTGCCAGCAGTTTATTCCCAGTGAACACTGAAGCTTTCTTT
CASSLFPVNTEAFF